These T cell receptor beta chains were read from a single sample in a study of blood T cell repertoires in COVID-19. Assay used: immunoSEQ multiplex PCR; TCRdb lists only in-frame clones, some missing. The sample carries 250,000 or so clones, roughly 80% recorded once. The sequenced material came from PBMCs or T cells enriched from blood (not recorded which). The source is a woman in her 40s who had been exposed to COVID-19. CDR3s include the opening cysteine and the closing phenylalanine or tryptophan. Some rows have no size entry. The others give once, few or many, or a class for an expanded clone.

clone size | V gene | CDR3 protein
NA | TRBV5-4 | CASSPTLAGGSYNEQFF
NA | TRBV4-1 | CASSLRGGARTDTQYF
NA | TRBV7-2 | CASSLWGGGEQFF
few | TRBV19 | CASSISGVVTEAFF
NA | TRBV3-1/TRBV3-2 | CASSPPQGYEAFF
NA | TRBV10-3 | CAISDIATGNTEAFF
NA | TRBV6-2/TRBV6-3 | CASSSSGVGNNEQFF
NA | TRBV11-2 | CASSLDPGTGGKGTGELFF
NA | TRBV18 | CASSPRTGGVYEQYF
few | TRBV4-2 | CASSKSGTGDYYGYTF
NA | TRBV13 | CASSSWTGGSGNTIYF
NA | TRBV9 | CASSGGTGGLDSPLHF
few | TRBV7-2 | CASSLDRGPLPQYF
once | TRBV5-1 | CASSFSTSGGARDTQYF
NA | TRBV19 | CASSRQGGGSYEQYF
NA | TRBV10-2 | CASSEPWLRGGLFGYTF
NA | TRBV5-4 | CASSLAGTGPSVNEQFF
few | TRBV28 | CASLAGKETQYF
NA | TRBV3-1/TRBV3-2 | CASSQMGSNEQFF
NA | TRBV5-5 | CASSSWDYVGYTF
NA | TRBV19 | CASFRGTSRSGELFF
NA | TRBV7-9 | CASSAPGGDSSGNTIYF
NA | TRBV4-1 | CASSQDGLRASGLQETQYF
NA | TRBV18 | CASSPATGGQLNGYTF
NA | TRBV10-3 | CAISESGGTGGADTEAFF
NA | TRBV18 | CASSPRTGANYGYTF
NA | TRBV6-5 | CASSTTGYYGYTF
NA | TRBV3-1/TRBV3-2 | CASSQDVGGTEAFF
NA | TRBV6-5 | CASSYPSDRDYGYTF
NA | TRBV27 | CASSLHRDTEAFF
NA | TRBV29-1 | CSALQGTGNEQFF
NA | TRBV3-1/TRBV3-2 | CASSQDSRYGYTF
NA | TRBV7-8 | CASSLQNSYEQYF
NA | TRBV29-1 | CSARLAGTYEQYF
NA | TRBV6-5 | CASGAAYEQYF
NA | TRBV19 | CASSPSSGGYEQYF
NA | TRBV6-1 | CASSEYGYGGTEAFF